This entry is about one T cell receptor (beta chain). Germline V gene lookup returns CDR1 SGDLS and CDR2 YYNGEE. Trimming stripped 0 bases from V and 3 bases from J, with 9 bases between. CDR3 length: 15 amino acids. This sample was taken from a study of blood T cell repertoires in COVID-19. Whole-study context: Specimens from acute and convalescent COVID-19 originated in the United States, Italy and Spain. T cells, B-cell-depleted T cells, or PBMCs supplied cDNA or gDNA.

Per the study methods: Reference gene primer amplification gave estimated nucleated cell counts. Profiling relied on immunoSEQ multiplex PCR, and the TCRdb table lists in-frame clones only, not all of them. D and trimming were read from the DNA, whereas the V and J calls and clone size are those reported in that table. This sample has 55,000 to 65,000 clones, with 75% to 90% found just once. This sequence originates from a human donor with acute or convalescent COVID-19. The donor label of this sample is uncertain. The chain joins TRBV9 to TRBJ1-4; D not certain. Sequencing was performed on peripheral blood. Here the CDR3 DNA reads TGTGCCAGCAGCGTAGGAGGTGTAGCTAATGAAAAACTGTTTTTT. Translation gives CASSVGGVANEKLFF. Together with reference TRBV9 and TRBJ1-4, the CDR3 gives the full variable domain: DSGVTQTPKHLITATGQRVTLRCSPRSGDLSVYWYQQSLDQGLQFLIQYYNGEERAKGNILERFSAQQFPDLHSELNLSSLELGDSALYFCASSVGGVANEKLFFGSGTQLSVL.